Shown below are 30 T cell receptor beta chains from a single sample sequenced in a study of tumor-infiltrating lymphocytes in primary liver carcinoma (dated by TCRdb to the late 2010s). Without any cell sorting, total RNA and DNA were extracted together from roughly 20-30 mg of bulk tissue using the AllPrep DNA/RNA mini kit. The sequencer was an Illumina HiSeq 2500. Using a constant-region primer and ProtoScript II reverse transcriptase, TCRbeta-specific cDNA was reverse-transcribed from 400 to 550 ng total RNA. TCRbeta libraries were built with three nested multiplex PCR rounds, a slightly modified ARM-PCR procedure. Each of the first two PCR rounds ran for approximately 10 cycles using multiplex TRBV1-TRBV30 forward primers together with a Cbeta reverse primer. TCRdb reprocessing: public reads trimmed at Q25 with fastp, clones called with MiXCR, in-frame beta chains kept. Rows matching on CDR3 protein sequence are summarized as one entry with the most common DNA and genes. The sample has about 44,000 distinct CDR3 sequences on record, over 70% of them singletons. About 30% of the sample goes to the ten largest clones.

Sequenced material: liver tumor tissue from sampling region 3. Per the publication, the cell subset or site label means: tumor region T3, left-lateral pole. These receptors all stem from a man aged 35 to 55 with primary liver carcinoma and hepatitis B virus infection.

The chain has TRBV2 and TRBJ2-1, with D possibly TRBD2 on 5 matching bases. Germline V gives CDR1 SNHLY, CDR2 FYNNEI. This CDR3 is 15 amino acids long. Trimming cost V 5 bases and J 3 bases, with 14 bases left between them. The CDR3 DNA sequence: TGTGCCAGCAGTTCGCAAGCGGTATACTACAATGAGCAGTTCTTC. This gives the protein CASSSQAVYYNEQFF.

As to this clonotype: The junction and the germline gene differ at one end; a read error may be behind it. The rearrangement joins TRBV6-2 or TRBV6-3 to TRBJ2-7; tentatively, D is TRBD2 (5 bases). The germline gives CDR1 MNHEY, CDR2 SVGEGT. This CDR3 is 14 amino acids long. CDR3 nucleotide sequence: TGTGCCACCAGTTCCCTCGGGATACCCTACGAGCAGTACTTC. Translating it yields CATSSLGIPYEQYF.

Worth noting for this clonotype: This may stem from a read error, because a much larger clone lies one nucleotide away. This rearrangement joins TRBV5-1 to TRBJ2-4; a weak D match, TRBD1 (7 bases). Germline CDR1 is SGHRS and CDR2 is YFSETQ. Trimming pared 3 bases from V and 8 bases from J, leaving 18 bases between. CDR3 size: 15 residues. The CDR3 DNA follows: TGCGCCAGCAGCTCCAGTCAGGGGGGCAGGGACATTCAGTACTTC. The encoded protein is CASSSSQGGRDIQYF.

This sequence joins TRBV5-4 and TRBJ2-5; 8 bases line up with TRBD1. This CDR3 contains 15 residues. The V segment lost 6 bases and the J segment 7 bases; nucleotides outside the gene matches: 14. Per the germline V gene, CDR1 is SGHNT and CDR2 is YYREEE (reference sequence). The CDR3 DNA reads TGTGCCAGCAACAGCATGACAGGGGTTGGCGGGACCCAGTACTTC. Protein sequence: CASNSMTGVGGTQYF.

Concerning this clonotype itself: One end of the junction is discordant with germline, which a read error may explain. CDR3 sequence (DNA): TGTGCCAGCAGCATGGGGACTAGCTCAGGGCAGCAGTTC. It is translated as CASSMGTSSGQQF. J is TRBJ2-7 and V is TRBV7-9; 9 bases fit TRBD2. This CDR3 has 13 amino acids. Germline V CDR1 and CDR2: SEHNR, FQNEAQ (reference sequence).

This rearrangement joins TRBV28 to TRBJ2-5, with D perhaps matching TRBD1 (7 bases). V lost 7 bases and J 11 bases, leaving 23 bases between the germline ends. The CDR3 is made up of 14 amino acids. Germline CDR1 is MDHEN and CDR2 is SYDVKM. CDR3 nucleotides: TGTGCCAGCACCCAAGGAGACAGGGCCGGGACTCAGTACTTC. This encodes CASTQGDRAGTQYF.

The CDR3 nucleotides read TGTGCCAGTAGTATTGAGGTCCGTCCGGATGAAAAACTGTTTTTT. This gives the protein CASSIEVRPDEKLFF. The chain has TRBV19 and TRBJ1-4; D not resolved. Germline V CDR1 and CDR2: LNHDA, SQIVND (reference sequence). This CDR3 spans 15 amino acids. Trimming took 3 bases from V and 6 from J, leaving 14 bases between them.

Worth noting for this clonotype: One end of the junction is discordant with germline, which a read error may explain. The chain couples TRBV12-3 or TRBV12-4 to TRBJ2-6; TRBD1 or TRBD2 may be the D gene (5 bases each). The CDR3 runs 15 residues. The CDR3 nucleotides read TGTGCCAACACCCTTACCGGCTCCGGGGCCAATGTCCTGACTTTC. The encoded protein is CANTLTGSGANVLTF.

About this clonotype itself: Since the CDR3 does not end with the conserved phenylalanine or tryptophan, this likely comes from a read error. This sequence joins TRBV6-5 and TRBJ2-5; TRBD1 aligns across 8 bases. This CDR3 contains 14 residues. CDR1 and CDR2 from the germline V gene are MNHEY and SVGAGI. The CDR3 loop is CACSSYTGGETQYS. CDR3 sequence (DNA): TGTGCCTGCAGTTCATATACAGGGGGGGAGACCCAGTACTCC.

This clonotype occurred many times. V gene TRBV7-9 combines with J gene TRBJ2-5; 10 nucleotides match TRBD2. The CDR3 spans 14 residues. Trimming took 1 base from V and 4 from J; bases not matched to a gene: 0. Per the germline V gene, CDR1 is SEHNR and CDR2 is FQNEAQ (reference sequence). CDR3 coding DNA: TGTGCCAGCAGCTTAGTAGCGGGAGGAGAGACCCAGTACTTC. It specifies CASSLVAGGETQYF.

Turning to this clonotype: At one end, the junction sequence differs from germline, possibly due to a read error. The rearrangement uses TRBV11-2 and TRBJ2-5; perhaps TRBD1 as D (6 bases). This CDR3 spans 17 amino acids. The V gene's germline CDR1 is SGHAT and CDR2 FQNNGV. Here the CDR3 reads CASSLVSGGSGQETQYF. As DNA, the CDR3 is TGCGCCAGCAGCTTAGTCAGTGGGGGCAGTGGACAAGAGACCCAGTACTTC.

In regard to this clonotype: This CDR3 fails to terminate in the conserved phenylalanine or tryptophan, so it likely reflects a read error. The DNA is omitted, as the CDR3 cannot be located on it reliably, and the CDR3 follows TCRdb's listing. The J gene is TRBJ2-3, the V gene TRBV11-2; the DNA was not used to check the table's D call, TRBD2. The length of the CDR3 is 14 amino acids, counting both ends. Germline loops: CDR1 SGHAT, CDR2 FQNNGV. The CDR3 region is CAGRAREPADTQFY.

A note on this clonotype: Since no conserved phenylalanine or tryptophan closes the CDR3, a read error is the likely cause. The chain recombines TRBV14 with TRBJ2-7; no firm D call. CDR3 length: 12 residues. Germline V CDR1 and CDR2: SGHDN, FVKESK. CDR3 coding DNA: TGTGGCAGCAGTAAGGACGGATACGAGCAGTACTCC. Its protein is CGSSKDGYEQYS.

V gene TRBV6-5 combines with J gene TRBJ2-7, with 11 bases lining up with TRBD1. Germline CDR1 MNHEY, CDR2 SVGAGI. J gave up 6 bases and V 6 bases, and 4 bases lay outside the gene matches. CDR3 length equals 13 residues. CDR3 sequence (DNA): TGTGCCAGCAGACGGACAGGGGGCGGCGAGCAGTACTTC. The encoded protein is CASRRTGGGEQYF.

In its sample, this clonotype was seen once. The junction departs from the called germline gene at one end, perhaps through a read error. The V and J genes are TRBV4-2 and TRBJ2-7, with 9 bases matching TRBD2. The CDR3 runs 16 residues. CDR1 is LGHNA and CDR2 is YNFKEQ in the germline V gene. Here the CDR3 DNA reads TGTGCCAGGAGCCAAGACCTATCTAGCGGGGACTACGAGCAGTACTTC. Translated: CARSQDLSSGDYEQYF.

Of note for this clonotype: One junction end disagrees with the germline gene, perhaps due to a read error. The J gene is TRBJ1-1, the V gene TRBV4-2; D ambiguous. The germline CDR1 and CDR2 sequences are LGHNA and YNFKEQ. The CDR3 runs to 14 residues. The DNA for the CDR3 is TGCGCCATCAGCCAAGACCAGAGGAACACTGAAGCTTTCTTT. Translating gives CAISQDQRNTEAFF.

With regard to this clonotype: At one end, the junction sequence differs from germline, possibly due to a read error. The genes are TRBV5-4 and TRBJ2-2; D possibly corresponds to TRBD1 (6 bases). Germline CDR1 reads SGHNT; CDR2 reads YYREEE (reference sequence). The CDR3 sequence is 15 residues long. The CDR3 DNA sequence: TGTGCCAGTAGCTTGGGCATACAGGGCACCGGGGAGCTGTTTTTT. Encoded protein: CASSLGIQGTGELFF. Combining the CDR3 with reference TRBV5-4 and TRBJ2-2 gives the whole variable domain ETGVTQSPTHLIKTRGQQVTLRCSSQSGHNTVSWYQQALGQGPQFIFQYYREEENGRGNFPPRFSGLQFPNYSSELNVNALELDDSALYLCASSLGIQGTGELFFGEGSRLTVL.

Regarding this clonotype: As the CDR3 is not closed by the conserved phenylalanine or tryptophan, this likely results from a read error. The V call is TRBV11-2, the J call TRBJ2-7; perhaps TRBD2 as D (6 bases). The CDR3 is 15 residues long. Per germline, CDR1 SGHAT and CDR2 FQNNGV. The CDR3 DNA follows: TGTGCCAGTAGCTTAGCGGAGGACCATGAGTACGATCAGTACTCC. This sequence encodes CASSLAEDHEYDQYS.

Only one count was recorded for this clonotype. The rearrangement joins TRBV7-9 to TRBJ1-6; tentative D call: TRBD1 (6 bases). This CDR3 contains 15 residues. CDR1 is SEHNR and CDR2 is FQNEAQ in the germline V gene (reference sequence). The CDR3 spells CDCSLATGFRSPLHF. The DNA of the CDR3 is TGTGACTGCAGCTTAGCCACAGGGTTTCGATCACCCCTCCACTTT.

The DNA of the CDR3 is TGTGCCAGCAATAATTCCCACGAGCAGTACTTC. Translating gives CASNNSHEQYF. This chain connects TRBV28 to TRBJ2-7; no clear D. Germline V CDR1 and CDR2: MDHEN, SYDVKM. The CDR3 consists of 11 residues. The V gene lost 7 bases and the J gene lost 5 bases, with 9 bases spanning the gap.

The rearrangement joins TRBV28 to TRBJ1-5; D is possibly TRBD1 (6 bases). V was pared by 5 bases and J by 6 bases, with 11 bases between. The CDR3 totals 13 residues. Germline CDR1 is MDHEN and CDR2 is SYDVKM. CDR3 protein: CASSIGGSQPQHF. The CDR3 bases are TGTGCCAGCAGTATAGGGGGGAGTCAGCCCCAGCATTTT.

Only one count was recorded for this clonotype. The germline gene is not matched at one end of the junction; a read error may be the cause. The chain joins TRBV11-2 to TRBJ2-1, with D possibly called TRBD1 or TRBD2 (6 bases each). The CDR3 loop spans 18 amino acids. CDR1 is SGHAT, CDR2 FQNNGV, per germline. CDR3: CASSFDPRGTGSYNEQFF. CDR3 bases: TGCGCTAGCAGCTTTGACCCTAGGGGGACCGGGAGTTACAATGAGCAGTTCTTC.

On this clonotype: One end of the junction does not line up with germline, which may come from a read error. The rearrangement uses TRBV28 and TRBJ2-7, with 9 bases identical to TRBD1. Germline values: CDR1 MDHEN, CDR2 SYDVKM. The CDR3 is 18 residues long. The CDR3 DNA sequence: TGTGCCAGCAGTTTGGATCCAGGGACAGGGCTAGGGGCCTACGATCAGTACTTC. This gives the protein CASSLDPGTGLGAYDQYF. Filled out from reference TRBV28 and TRBJ2-7, the complete variable domain reads DVKVTQSSRYLVKRTGEKVFLECVQDMDHENMFWYRQDPGLGLRLIYFSYDVKMKEKGDIPEGYSVSREKKERFSLILESASTNQTSMYLCASSLDPGTGLGAYDQYFGPGTRLTVT.

A word on this clonotype: A single base separates this from a much larger clone, so it may be a read error. This sequence joins TRBV30 and TRBJ2-7; 11 nucleotides align to TRBD1. Germline V gene lookup returns CDR1 GTSNPN and CDR2 SVGIG (reference sequence). The CDR3 extends over 15 amino acids. CDR3 nucleotides: TGTGTCTGGAGTGCGACCGGGACAGGGGGAAGCGAGCAGTACTTC. This encodes CVWSATGTGGSEQYF.

Regarding this clonotype: The missing conserved phenylalanine or tryptophan at the end of this CDR3 makes a read error likely. The V call is TRBV11-2, the J call TRBJ2-7; the match to TRBD2 covers 7 bases. Germline CDR1 reads SGHAT; CDR2 reads FQNNGV. The CDR3 has 15 amino acids. The CDR3 is CASSQYSGGGYVQYL. CDR3 DNA: TGTGCCAGCAGCCAATATTCGGGAGGAGGCTACGTGCAGTACTTA.

This clonotype was counted many times. The chain recombines TRBV28 with TRBJ1-6; TRBD1 is a possible D gene (5 bases). The CDR3 consists of 15 residues. Germline-derived CDR1 and CDR2 are MDHEN and SYDVKM. Trimming left V 3 bases short and J 4 bases short, with 10 bases between. CDR3 bases: TGTGCCAGCAGTTTTGGGGGGTTGTATAATTCACCCCTCCACTTT. It is translated as CASSFGGLYNSPLHF. The complete variable domain, with remaining parts taken from reference TRBV28 and TRBJ1-6, reads DVKVTQSSRYLVKRTGEKVFLECVQDMDHENMFWYRQDPGLGLRLIYFSYDVKMKEKGDIPEGYSVSREKKERFSLILESASTNQTSMYLCASSFGGLYNSPLHFGNGTRLTVT.

This clonotype has only one observation. This chain connects TRBV29-1 to TRBJ2-7; D is unresolved. The CDR3 is 13 residues long. Looked up from germline, CDR1 is SQVTM and CDR2 is ANQGSEA. CDR3 in amino acids: CSVNKGGRNEQYF. The CDR3 bases are TGCAGTGTCAACAAGGGTGGACGGAACGAGCAGTACTTC.

This clonotype was detected a few times. The chain is built from TRBV7-3 and TRBJ2-1, with 9 bases aligning to TRBD2. CDR1 is SGHTA and CDR2 is FQGTGA in the germline V gene. The CDR3 is 13 amino acids. With 5 bases clipped from V and 8 bases from J, the junction kept 4 bases outside the gene matches. The CDR3 DNA follows: TGTGCCAGCAGCCTGGGACTAGCTGATGAGCAGTTCTTC. It encodes CASSLGLADEQFF.

This clonotype was seen more than once but under ten times. This may stem from a read error, because a much larger clone lies one nucleotide away. The chain links TRBV10-2 to TRBJ2-1, with D hard to call. The germline CDR1 and CDR2 sequences are WSHSY and SAAADI. The CDR3 runs 14 residues. V gave up 3 bases and J gave up 0 bases, with 6 bases separating them. CDR3 bases: TGCGCCAGCAGTGATTCTAGCTCCTACAATGAGCAGTTCTTC. Protein: CASSDSSSYNEQFF.

About this clonotype: A read error may account for a junction end that differs from germline. The chain combines TRBV29-1 with TRBJ2-7; TRBD1 is a possible D gene (6 bases). Germline lookup yields CDR1 SQVTM and CDR2 ANQGSEA. The CDR3 covers 13 residues. Here the CDR3 reads CSVSRGGRNEQYF. Here the CDR3 DNA reads TGCAGCGTCAGCAGGGGTGGACGGAACGAGCAGTATTTC.